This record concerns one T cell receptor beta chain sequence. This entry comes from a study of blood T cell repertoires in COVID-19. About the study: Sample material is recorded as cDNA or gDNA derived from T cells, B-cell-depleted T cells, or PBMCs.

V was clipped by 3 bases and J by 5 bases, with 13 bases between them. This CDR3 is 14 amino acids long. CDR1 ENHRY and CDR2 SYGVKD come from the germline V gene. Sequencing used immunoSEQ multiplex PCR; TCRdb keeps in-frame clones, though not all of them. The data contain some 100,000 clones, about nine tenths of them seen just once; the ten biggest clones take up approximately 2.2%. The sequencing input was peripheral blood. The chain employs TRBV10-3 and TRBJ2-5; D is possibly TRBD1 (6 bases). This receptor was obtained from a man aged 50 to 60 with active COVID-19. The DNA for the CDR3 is TGTGCCATCAGTGAAGGGGGTGTGATTGAGACCCAGTACTTC. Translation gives CAISEGGVIETQYF.